This TCR beta chain was obtained from a study of shared clonotypes between healthy human individuals. The study, taken as a whole, reports: Clonotypes not shared had lower generation probabilities than those common to all four donors. Compared with memory subsets, naive subsets generally had larger estimated richness.

This clone was found once. What it binds is not known. The naive CD8 fraction comprised CD45RO-negative cells positively selected for CCR7 and excluded terminally differentiated effector memory CD45RA+ cells. The donors were adults (healthy and HIV-negative) with no recent acute infections or vaccinations. Every donor, a Caucasian adult, lived in Nashville, Tennessee. Only in-frame clones appear in the TCRdb table, and some are missing; sequencing was by immunoSEQ multiplex PCR. This repertoire shows about 2 million clones, less than 95% found once; its top ten account for 1.1%. The TCR originated in a young man in good health. The specimen sequenced was naive CD8+ T cells sorted from blood.

In DNA, the CDR3 is TGCAGCGTTGATGGCGGGGGGTACACAGATACGCAGTATTTT. It codes for CSVDGGGYTDTQYF. The genes are TRBV29-1 and TRBJ2-3; 8 bases line up with TRBD2. Germline CDR1 reads SQVTM; CDR2 reads ANQGSEA. Trimming removed 3 bases from V and 2 bases from J; junction bases left unmatched: 4. The CDR3 is 14 residues long.